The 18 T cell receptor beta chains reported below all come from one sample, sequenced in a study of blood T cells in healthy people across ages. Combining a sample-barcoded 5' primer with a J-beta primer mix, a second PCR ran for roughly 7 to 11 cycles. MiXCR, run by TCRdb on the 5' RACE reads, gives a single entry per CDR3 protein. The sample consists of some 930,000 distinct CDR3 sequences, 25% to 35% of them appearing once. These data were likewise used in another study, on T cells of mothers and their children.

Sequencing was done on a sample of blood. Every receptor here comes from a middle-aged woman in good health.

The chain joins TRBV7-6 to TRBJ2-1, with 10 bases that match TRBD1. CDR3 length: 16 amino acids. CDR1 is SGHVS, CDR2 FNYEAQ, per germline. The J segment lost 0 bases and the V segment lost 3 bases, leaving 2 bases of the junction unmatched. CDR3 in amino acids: CASSFGTGDSYNEQFF. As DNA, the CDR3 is TGTGCCAGCAGCTTTGGGACAGGGGACTCCTACAATGAGCAGTTCTTC.

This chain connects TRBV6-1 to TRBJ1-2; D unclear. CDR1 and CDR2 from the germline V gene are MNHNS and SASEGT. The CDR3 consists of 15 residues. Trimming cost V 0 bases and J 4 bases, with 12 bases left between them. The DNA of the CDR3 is TGTGCCAGCAGTGAAGCGCTATCCGGACTCTATGGCTACACCTTC. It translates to CASSEALSGLYGYTF.

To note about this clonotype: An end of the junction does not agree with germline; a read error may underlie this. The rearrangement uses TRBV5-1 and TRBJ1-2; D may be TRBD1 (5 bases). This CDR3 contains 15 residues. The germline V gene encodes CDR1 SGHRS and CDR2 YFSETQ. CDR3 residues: CASSTKPESGGGNTF. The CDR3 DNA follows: TGCGCCAGCAGCACAAAGCCTGAGAGTGGGGGTGGCAACACCTTC.

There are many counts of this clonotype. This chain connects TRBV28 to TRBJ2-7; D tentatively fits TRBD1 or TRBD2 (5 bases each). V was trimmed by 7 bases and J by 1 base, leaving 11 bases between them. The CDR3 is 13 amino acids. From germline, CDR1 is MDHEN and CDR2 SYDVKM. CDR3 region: CASTTWGSYEQYF. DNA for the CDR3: TGTGCCAGCACCACCTGGGGGTCCTACGAGCAGTACTTC. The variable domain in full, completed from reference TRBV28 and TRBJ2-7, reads DVKVTQSSRYLVKRTGEKVFLECVQDMDHENMFWYRQDPGLGLRLIYFSYDVKMKEKGDIPEGYSVSREKKERFSLILESASTNQTSMYLCASTTWGSYEQYFGPGTRLTVT.

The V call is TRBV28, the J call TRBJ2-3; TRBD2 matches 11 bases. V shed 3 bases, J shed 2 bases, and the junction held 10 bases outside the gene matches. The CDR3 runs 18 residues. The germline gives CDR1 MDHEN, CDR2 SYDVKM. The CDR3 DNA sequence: TGTGCCAGCAGTTTGACCGGATTAGCGGGGGGGAACACAGATACGCAGTATTTT. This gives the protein CASSLTGLAGGNTDTQYF.

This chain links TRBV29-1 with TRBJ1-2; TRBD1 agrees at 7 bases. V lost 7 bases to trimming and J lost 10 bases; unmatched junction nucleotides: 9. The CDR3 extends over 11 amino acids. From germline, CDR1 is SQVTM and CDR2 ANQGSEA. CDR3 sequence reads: CSARGDVDYTF. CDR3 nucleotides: TGCAGCGCCAGGGGGGACGTCGACTACACCTTC. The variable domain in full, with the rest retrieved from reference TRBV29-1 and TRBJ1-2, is SAVISQKPSRDICQRGTSLTIQCQVDSQVTMMFWYRQQPGQSLTLIATANQGSEATYESGFVIDKFPISRPNLTFSTLTVSNMSPEDSSIYLCSARGDVDYTFGSGTRLTVV.

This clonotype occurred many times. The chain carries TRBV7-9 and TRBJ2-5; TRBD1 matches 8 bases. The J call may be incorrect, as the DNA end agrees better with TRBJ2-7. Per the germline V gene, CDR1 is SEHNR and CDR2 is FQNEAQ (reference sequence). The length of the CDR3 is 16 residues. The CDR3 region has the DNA TGTGCCAGCAGCTTAGGTGGCTGGACAGGGATCCACGAGCAGTACTTC. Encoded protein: CASSLGGWTGIHEQYF.

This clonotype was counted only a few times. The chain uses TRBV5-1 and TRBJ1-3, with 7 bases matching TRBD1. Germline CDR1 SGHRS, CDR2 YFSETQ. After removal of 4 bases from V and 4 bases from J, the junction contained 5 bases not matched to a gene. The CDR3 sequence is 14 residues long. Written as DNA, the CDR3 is TGCGCCAGCAGCCGCACAGGGGACGGAAACACCATATATTTT. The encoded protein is CASSRTGDGNTIYF.

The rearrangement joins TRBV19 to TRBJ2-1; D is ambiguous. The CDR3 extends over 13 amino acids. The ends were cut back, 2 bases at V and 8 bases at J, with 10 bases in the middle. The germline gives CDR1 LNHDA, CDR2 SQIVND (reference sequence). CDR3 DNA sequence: TGTGCCAGTAGTATATCCCTTGCGGATGAGCAGTTCTTC. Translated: CASSISLADEQFF.

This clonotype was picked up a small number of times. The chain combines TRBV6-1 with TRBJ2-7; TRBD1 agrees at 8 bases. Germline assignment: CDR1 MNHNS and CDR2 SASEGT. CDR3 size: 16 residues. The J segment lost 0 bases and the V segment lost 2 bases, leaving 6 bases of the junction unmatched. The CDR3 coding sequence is TGTGCCAGCAGTGAACTTTGGCAGGGGGCCTCCTACGAGCAGTACTTC. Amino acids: CASSELWQGASYEQYF.

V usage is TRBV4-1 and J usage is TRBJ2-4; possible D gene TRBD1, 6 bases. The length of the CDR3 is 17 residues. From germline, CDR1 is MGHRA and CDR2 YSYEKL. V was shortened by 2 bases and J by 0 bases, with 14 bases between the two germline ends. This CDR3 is CASSQPTGSGAKNIQYF. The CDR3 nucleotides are TGCGCCAGCAGCCAACCCACAGGGTCCGGAGCCAAAAACATTCAGTACTTC.

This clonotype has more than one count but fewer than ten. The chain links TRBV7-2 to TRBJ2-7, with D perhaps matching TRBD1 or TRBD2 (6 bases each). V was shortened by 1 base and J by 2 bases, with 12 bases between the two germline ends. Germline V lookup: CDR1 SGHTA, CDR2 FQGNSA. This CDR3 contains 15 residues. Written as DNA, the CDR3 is TGTGCCAGCAGCTTAGGGTCCGGGGGCCCCTACGAGCAGTACTTC. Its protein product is CASSLGSGGPYEQYF.

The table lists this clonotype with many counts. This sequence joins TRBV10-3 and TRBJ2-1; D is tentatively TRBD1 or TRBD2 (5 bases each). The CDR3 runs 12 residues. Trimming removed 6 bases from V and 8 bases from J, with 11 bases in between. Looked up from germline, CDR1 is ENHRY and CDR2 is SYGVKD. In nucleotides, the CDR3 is TGTGCCATCAGGGGACCCGGCGATGAGCAGTTCTTC. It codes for CAIRGPGDEQFF.

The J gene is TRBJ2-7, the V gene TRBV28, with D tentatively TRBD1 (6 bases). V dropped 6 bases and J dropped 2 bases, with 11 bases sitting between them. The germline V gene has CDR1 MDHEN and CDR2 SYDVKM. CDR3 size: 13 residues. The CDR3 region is CASRGTRPYEQYF. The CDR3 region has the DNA TGTGCCAGCAGGGGGACAAGGCCCTACGAGCAGTACTTC.

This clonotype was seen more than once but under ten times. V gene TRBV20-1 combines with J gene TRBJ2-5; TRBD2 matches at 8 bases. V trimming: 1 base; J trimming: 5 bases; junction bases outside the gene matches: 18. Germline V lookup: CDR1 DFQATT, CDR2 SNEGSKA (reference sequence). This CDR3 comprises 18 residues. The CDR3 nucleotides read TGCAGTGCTAGAGTTTGGGAGGATAGCGGGGTCCCGGGGGAGACCCAGTACTTC. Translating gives CSARVWEDSGVPGETQYF.

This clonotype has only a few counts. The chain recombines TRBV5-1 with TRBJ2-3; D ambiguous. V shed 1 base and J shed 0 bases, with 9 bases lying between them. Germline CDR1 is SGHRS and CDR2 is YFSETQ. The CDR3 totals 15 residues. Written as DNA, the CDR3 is TGCGCCAGCAGCTTGACAAGTCCCAGCACAGATACGCAGTATTTT. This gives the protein CASSLTSPSTDTQYF.

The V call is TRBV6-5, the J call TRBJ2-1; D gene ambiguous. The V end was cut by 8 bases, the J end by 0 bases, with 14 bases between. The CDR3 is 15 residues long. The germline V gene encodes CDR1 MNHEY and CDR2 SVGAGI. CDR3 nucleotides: TGTGCCAGCTGTGCGAACAGACCCTCCTACAATGAGCAGTTCTTC. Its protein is CASCANRPSYNEQFF.

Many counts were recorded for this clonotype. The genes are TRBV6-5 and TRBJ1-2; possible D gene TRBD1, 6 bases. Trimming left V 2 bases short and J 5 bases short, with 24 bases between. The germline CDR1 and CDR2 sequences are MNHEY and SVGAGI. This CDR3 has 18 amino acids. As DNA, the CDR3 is TGTGCCAGCAGTTACCGGGTGACGGGGCAGGGGTTACCTTATGGCTACACCTTC. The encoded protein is CASSYRVTGQGLPYGYTF.